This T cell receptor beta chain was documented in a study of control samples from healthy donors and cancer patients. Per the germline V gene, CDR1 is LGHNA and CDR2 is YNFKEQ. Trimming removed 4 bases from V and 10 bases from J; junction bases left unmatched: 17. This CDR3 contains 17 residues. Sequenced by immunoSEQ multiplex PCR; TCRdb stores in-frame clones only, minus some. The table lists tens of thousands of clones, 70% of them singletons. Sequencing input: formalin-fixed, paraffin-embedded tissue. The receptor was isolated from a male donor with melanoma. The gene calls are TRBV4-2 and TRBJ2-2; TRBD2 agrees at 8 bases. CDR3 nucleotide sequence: TGTGCCAGCAGCCCGCCCCTTGGACTAGCCGGGACTAAGGAGCTGTTTTTT. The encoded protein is CASSPPLGLAGTKELFF.